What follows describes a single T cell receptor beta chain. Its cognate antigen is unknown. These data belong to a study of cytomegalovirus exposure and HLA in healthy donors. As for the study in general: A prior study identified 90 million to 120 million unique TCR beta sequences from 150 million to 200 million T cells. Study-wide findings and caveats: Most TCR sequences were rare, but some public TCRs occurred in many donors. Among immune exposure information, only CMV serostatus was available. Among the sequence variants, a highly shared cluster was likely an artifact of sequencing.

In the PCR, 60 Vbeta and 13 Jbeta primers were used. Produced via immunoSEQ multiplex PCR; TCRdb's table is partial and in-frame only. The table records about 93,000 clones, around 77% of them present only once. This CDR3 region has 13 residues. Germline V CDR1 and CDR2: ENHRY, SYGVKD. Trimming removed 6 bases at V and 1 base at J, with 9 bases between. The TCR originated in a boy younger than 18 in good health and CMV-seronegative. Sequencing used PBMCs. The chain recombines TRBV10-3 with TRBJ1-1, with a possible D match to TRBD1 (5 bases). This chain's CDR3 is CAISQGWNTEAFF. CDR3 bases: TGTGCCATCAGCCAGGGTTGGAACACTGAAGCTTTCTTT.